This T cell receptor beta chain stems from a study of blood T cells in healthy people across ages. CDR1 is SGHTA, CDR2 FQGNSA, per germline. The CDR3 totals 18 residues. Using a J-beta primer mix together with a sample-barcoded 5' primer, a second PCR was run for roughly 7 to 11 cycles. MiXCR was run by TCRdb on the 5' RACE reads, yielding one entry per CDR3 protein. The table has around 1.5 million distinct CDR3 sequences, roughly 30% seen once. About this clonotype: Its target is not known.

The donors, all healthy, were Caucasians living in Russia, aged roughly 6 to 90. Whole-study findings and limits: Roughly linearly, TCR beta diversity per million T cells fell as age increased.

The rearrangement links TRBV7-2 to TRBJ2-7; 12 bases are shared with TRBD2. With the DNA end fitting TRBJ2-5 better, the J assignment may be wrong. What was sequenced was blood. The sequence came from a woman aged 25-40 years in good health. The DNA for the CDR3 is TGTGCCAGCAGCCCAAGACTAGCGGGGGCCCTTGGGCGAGAGACCCAGTACTTC. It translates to CASSPRLAGALGRETQYF.